These T cell receptor beta chains were read from a single sample in a study of blood T cell repertoires in COVID-19. This table comes from immunoSEQ multiplex PCR, and its TCRdb copy is limited to in-frame clones, with some not included. The sample holds around 200,000 clones, around 87% seen once. Sequenced sample: peripheral blood. The receptors derive from a man aged 35 to 55 with active or convalescent COVID-19. The CDR3 runs from the conserved cysteine through the conserved F or W. A D gene is named only where the DNA matches it firmly. For some rows the clone size is stated as once, few or many, or as a class when expanded; others skip it.

>TRBJ2-6|NA|NA|TRBV9
TGTGCCAGCAGCCCCAGTTCTGGGGCCAACGTCCTGACTTTC
CASSPSSGANVLTF
>TRBJ2-7|few|NA|TRBV15
TGTGCCACCAGCAGAGATAAGGCAGGCTCCTACGAGCAGTACTTC
CATSRDKAGSYEQYF
>TRBJ1-2|NA|NA|TRBV2
TGTGCCAGCAGTGATCAAACAGGCTATGGCTACACCTTC
CASSDQTGYGYTF
>TRBJ2-7|NA|NA|TRBV6-2/TRBV6-3
TGTGCCAGCAGTTACTCGTCCGGGAACGAGCAGTACTTC
CASSYSSGNEQYF
>TRBJ1-2|NA|NA|TRBV11-2
TGTGCCAGCAGCGACGGGGGGGTAGCTAACTATGGCTACACCTTC
CASSDGGVANYGYTF
>TRBJ2-1|once|TRBD2|TRBV9
TGTGCCAGCAGCGAGAGCGGGGGGGCTAAAACTGAGCAGTTCTTC
CASSESGGAKTEQFF
>TRBJ2-2|once|TRBD1|TRBV19
TGTGCCAGTAGGCGGGGACAGGGCGACGGGGAGCTGTTTTTT
CASRRGQGDGELFF
>TRBJ1-1|NA|NA|TRBV30
TGTGCCTGGAGAAAGGGGCCCCGCACTGAAGCTTTCTTT
CAWRKGPRTEAFF
>TRBJ1-2|NA|NA|TRBV15
TGTGCCACCAGCAGCGGGAGTTTTGACTACACCTTC
CATSSGSFDYTF
>TRBJ1-1|NA|TRBD1|TRBV10-2
TGCGCCAGCAGGTACGGAGGGACAGTGAACACTGAAGCTTTCTTT
CASRYGGTVNTEAFF
>TRBJ2-7|NA|NA|TRBV18
TGTGCCAGCTCACCCAATCAGGGGCCCTACGAGCAGTACTTC
CASSPNQGPYEQYF
>TRBJ2-1|NA|TRBD2|TRBV7-9
TGTGCCAGCAGCTTAGTATTAGCGGGGGCCAATGAGCAGTTCTTC
CASSLVLAGANEQFF
>TRBJ1-1|NA|NA|TRBV6-5
TGTGCCAGTGGGCAGGGGAACACTGAAGCTTTCTTT
CASGQGNTEAFF
>TRBJ1-4|NA|TRBD1|TRBV19
TGTGCCAGTTCGGGACAGGGGGCTGAAAAACTGTTTTTT
CASSGQGAEKLFF
>TRBJ1-2|NA|NA|TRBV9
TGTGCCAGCAGCGCACAGGCGGCCGCACCCTATGGCTACACCTTC
CASSAQAAAPYGYTF
>TRBJ2-5|few|NA|TRBV10-2
TGCGCCAGCAGTACACAGGGTCTCCAAGAGACCCAGTACTTC
CASSTQGLQETQYF
>TRBJ2-1|NA|NA|TRBV9
TGTGCCAGCAGCGTAGGGGCGGGGCCGAGTGAGCAGTTCTTC
CASSVGAGPSEQFF
>TRBJ2-7|NA|TRBD1|TRBV5-1
TGCGCCAGCAGCTTGGAGGACAGGGGCACCCGGCAGTACTTC
CASSLEDRGTRQYF
>TRBJ1-3|NA|TRBD1|TRBV11-2
TGTGCCAGCAGCCGGCGGGACAGCCGTAACTCTGGAAACACCATATATTTT
CASSRRDSRNSGNTIYF
>TRBJ2-2|few|NA|TRBV11-2
TGTGCCAGCAGCCGCGCACAAAGACTAGCCGGGGAGCTGTTTTTT
CASSRAQRLAGELFF
>TRBJ1-1|NA|TRBD1|TRBV5-1
TGCGCCAGCAGGGAGGGACAGATTAACACTGAAGCTTTCTTT
CASREGQINTEAFF
>TRBJ2-5|NA|NA|TRBV27
TGTGCCAGCAGTCTCCCAGAGACCCAGTACTTC
CASSLPETQYF
>TRBJ2-2|few|NA|TRBV3-1/TRBV3-2
TGTGCCAGCAGCCGGGGACATACCACCGGGGAGCTGTTTTTT
CASSRGHTTGELFF
>TRBJ2-3|NA|TRBD2|TRBV24-1
TGTGCCACCAGTGATTCCCACGGGGGGGTGACAGATACGCAGTATTTT
CATSDSHGGVTDTQYF
>TRBJ2-5|NA|TRBD2|TRBV6-5
TGTGCCAGCAGTTTCATAGCGGGGGGTGGGGAGACCCAGTACTTC
CASSFIAGGGETQYF
>TRBJ2-7|once|NA|TRBV6-6
TGTGCCAGCAGGTTAAATTACGAGCAGTACTTC
CASRLNYEQYF
>TRBJ1-1|few|TRBD1|TRBV18
TGTGCCAGCTCACCCGACAGGGGTTGGACTGAAGCTTTCTTT
CASSPDRGWTEAFF
>TRBJ1-2|NA|TRBD1|TRBV18
TGTGCCAGCAACCGGGACAGAGACTATGGCTACACCTTC
CASNRDRDYGYTF
>TRBJ1-1|NA|NA|TRBV7-9
TGTGCCAGCAGCGCAAATCGGTCACCGTTGAACACTGAAGCTTTCTTT
CASSANRSPLNTEAFF